This TCR beta chain was profiled in a study of regulatory T cells in long-lasting Graves disease. The study, taken as a whole, reports: Persistent Graves' patients possessed reduced TCR diversity relative to recently diagnosed ones.

Through Arm-PCR of CDR3 regions and iRepertoire HTBI primers, TCR beta libraries were built. TCRdb analysed the multiplex PCR reads with MiXCR anew, one entry per CDR3 protein. The data hold around 480,000 distinct CDR3 sequences, with around 15% observed a single time. This CDR3 is built from 13 residues. The J segment lost 6 bases and the V segment lost 7 bases, leaving 9 bases of the junction unmatched. Germline V gives CDR1 SQVTM, CDR2 ANQGSEA. In its sample, this clonotype was seen many times. The antigen is undetermined. Time point given: newly diagnosed GD, antithyroid drugs for less than 3 months. RNA from PBMCs was the source of the TCR library. This sample also appeared in a second study, on T cells in Graves' hyperthyroidism and ophthalmopathy. Per that study: RT-PCR in the first round (using the HTBI primer set) targeted the TCR CDR3.

The chain is built from TRBV29-1 and TRBJ1-1, with 9 positions matching TRBD1. The clonotype comes from a man aged 35 to 55 with Graves disease. Here the sequenced sample was peripheral blood mononuclear cells (PBMCs), taken at new diagnosis, from a patient treated with antithyroid drugs. CDR3 in DNA: TGCAGCGGTGTTTGGACAGGGGTTTCTGAAGCTTTCTTT. Its translation: CSGVWTGVSEAFF.